This T cell receptor (beta chain) appears in the sequencing data of a study of regulatory and conventional T cells in RAG deficiency. Study conclusions and caveats: Other subsets showed roughly 9.9-fold reductions, but Treg unique TCR beta sequences fell 80 to 100-fold in these patients. In Omenn syndrome, Treg and Tconv repertoires overlapped >85%. Shannon entropy was markedly lower and Simpson indices higher in RAG-deficient patients than control T-cell subsets.

The method was immunoSEQ multiplex PCR; TCRdb's version includes in-frame clones alone and lacks a portion of them. In the table there are roughly 29,000 clones, 90% to 95% of which are singletons. The length of the CDR3 is 13 residues. V was shortened by 7 bases and J by 5 bases, with 14 bases between the two germline ends. Germline loops: CDR1 LNHDA, CDR2 SQIVND (reference sequence). Conventional CD4+ T cells were sorted from blood as CD25-low CD127-high cells. Notes on this clone: The antigen is not known.

The sample was also reused in another study, on regulatory T cells. As that study records: Amplification used 52 TRBV primers and 13 TRBJ primers. Patient repertoires had restricted TRB V-J pairs and skewed V and J usage, most in Tregs.

Material: CD25- CD4+ T cells sorted from blood. The chain carries TRBV19 and TRBJ1-1; D gene unclear. The sequence derives from a human donor in good health. Written as DNA, the CDR3 is TGTGCCAGTAAAAGAAAGGCGGGAACTGAAGCTTTCTTT. This gives the protein CASKRKAGTEAFF.